This T cell receptor beta chain derives from a study of Tregs in tolerant kidney transplant recipients. Unstimulated Tregs (CD4+CD25+CD127-) and CD4+CD25- non-Tregs were sorted from PBMCs. J lost 2 bases, V lost 5 bases, and 11 bases had no gene match. Per germline, CDR1 SGHVS and CDR2 FNYEAQ. This CDR3 has 18 amino acids. Some clones are missing from TCRdb's copy, which holds only in-frame ones; the method was immunoSEQ multiplex PCR. The table includes 62,000 or so clones, roughly 98% detected once. This clonotype was obtained from a human donor who received a combined kidney and bone marrow transplant. The source was Tregs from blood, collected before the transplant. The V gene is TRBV7-6, the J gene TRBJ2-6; 8 positions agree with TRBD1. The CDR3 coding sequence is TGTGCCAGCAGCCCCCTCCCCGGGGACAGGCCTGGGGCCAACGTCCTGACTTTC. Translated: CASSPLPGDRPGANVLTF.